This entry lists 17 T cell receptor beta chains sequenced from one sample in a study of blood T cell repertoires in COVID-19. Repertoires were generated with immunoSEQ multiplex PCR, while TCRdb's copy carries only in-frame clones and drops some. The sample shows fewer than 300,000 clones, around 88% of them seen only once. Sequenced sample: PBMCs or T cells enriched from blood (not recorded which). Receptors were obtained from a woman aged 35 to 49 with acute COVID-19.

This sequence joins TRBV21-1 and TRBJ1-1; TRBD1 was called by the table and not checked on the DNA. TRBV21-1 is reported as a pseudogene. The CDR3 spans 17 residues. The CDR3 spells CASSKRRSGPKNTEAFF. The CDR3 region has the DNA TGTGCCAGCAGCAAAAGACGGTCAGGGCCAAAGAACACTGAAGCTTTCTTT.

The V gene is TRBV29-1, the J gene TRBJ2-1; 8 bases align to TRBD2. Germline-derived CDR1 and CDR2 are SQVTM and ANQGSEA. This CDR3 spans 16 amino acids. Trimming at V came to 1 base and at J to 2 bases, leaving 7 bases not matched to a gene. The CDR3, as DNA: TGCAGCGTTGAAGGGGTGGCGGGAGGCCCCTACAATGAGCAGTTCTTC. This encodes CSVEGVAGGPYNEQFF.

The chain has TRBV28 and TRBJ2-7; the D gene is possibly TRBD1 (5 bases). Germline values: CDR1 MDHEN, CDR2 SYDVKM. CDR3 length: 12 amino acids. The V end was cut by 10 bases, the J end by 1 base, with 11 bases between. Here the CDR3 DNA reads TGTGCCACGAAAGGGGATTCCTACGAGCAGTACTTC. Residues: CATKGDSYEQYF.

V usage is TRBV19 and J usage is TRBJ1-6, with TRBD1 matching 9 bases. This CDR3 spans 15 amino acids. CDR1 and CDR2 (germline): LNHDA, SQIVND (reference sequence). J lost 7 bases, V lost 6 bases, and 7 bases had no gene match. The CDR3 loop reads CASRISGQGNSPLHF. CDR3 coding DNA: TGTGCCAGTAGGATTTCGGGACAGGGCAATTCACCCCTCCACTTT.

This clone was picked up one time. V is TRBV19 and J is TRBJ2-3; a possible D gene is TRBD2 (5 bases). The CDR3 spans 13 residues. Trimming removed 4 bases from V and 2 bases from J, with 7 bases in between. The germline V gene has CDR1 LNHDA and CDR2 SQIVND (reference sequence). CDR3 coding DNA: TGTGCCAGTAGTACCGACTACACAGATACGCAGTATTTT. This gives the protein CASSTDYTDTQYF. Full variable domain (remainder filled in from reference TRBV19 and TRBJ2-3): DGGITQSPKYLFRKEGQNVTLSCEQNLNHDAMYWYRQDPGQGLRLIYYSQIVNDFQKGDIAEGYSVSREKKESFPLTVTSAQKNPTAFYLCASSTDYTDTQYFGPGTRLTVL.

V and J are TRBV12-3 or TRBV12-4 and TRBJ2-1; D not resolved. The V end lost 2 bases, the J end lost 4 bases, and 3 bases lay between the germline ends. This CDR3 has 12 residues. The CDR3 DNA is TGTGCCAGCAGTTTACAGTACAATGAGCAGTTCTTC. This gives the protein CASSLQYNEQFF.

This sequence joins TRBV19 and TRBJ1-3, with 9 bases identical to TRBD1. Trimming took 6 bases from V and 3 from J; bases not matched to a gene: 6. Germline V gene sequence: CDR1 LNHDA, CDR2 SQIVND (reference sequence). The CDR3 runs to 15 residues. The CDR3 region is CASRGDRVRGNTIYF. For the CDR3, the DNA is TGTGCCAGTAGGGGGGACAGGGTTCGTGGAAACACCATATATTTT. The variable domain in full, with the rest retrieved from reference TRBV19 and TRBJ1-3, is DGGITQSPKYLFRKEGQNVTLSCEQNLNHDAMYWYRQDPGQGLRLIYYSQIVNDFQKGDIAEGYSVSREKKESFPLTVTSAQKNPTAFYLCASRGDRVRGNTIYFGEGSWLTVV.

The chain uses TRBV11-2 and TRBJ2-1, with D possibly matching TRBD2 (5 bases). The V end was cut by 5 bases, the J end by 8 bases, with 19 bases between. Germline V lookup: CDR1 SGHAT, CDR2 FQNNGV. This CDR3 region has 15 residues. CDR3 loop: CASSTVMGDRDEQFF. CDR3 nucleotide sequence: TGTGCCAGCAGCACCGTGATGGGAGATCGGGATGAGCAGTTCTTC.

J is TRBJ2-2 and V is TRBV30, with D maybe TRBD2 (5 bases). This CDR3 spans 13 amino acids. V was trimmed by 0 bases and J by 7 bases, leaving 9 bases between them. Germline V gives CDR1 GTSNPN, CDR2 SVGIG (reference sequence). The CDR3 bases are TGTGCCTGGAGTGTGCGGGCGAGCGGGGAGCTGTTTTTT. It is translated as CAWSVRASGELFF.

In DNA form, the CDR3 reads TGTGCCAGCAGCCGAGGAGCGGGAGCCAACTACGAGCAGTACGTC. Its protein product is CASSRGAGANYEQYV. The chain recombines TRBV27 with TRBJ2-7; TRBD2 matches at 8 bases. This CDR3 is 15 amino acids long. J lost 3 bases, V lost 6 bases, and 10 bases had no gene match. Germline CDR1 reads MNHEY; CDR2 reads SMNVEV (reference sequence).

This chain connects TRBV5-1 to TRBJ1-4; D unclear. CDR1 is SGHRS and CDR2 is YFSETQ in the germline V gene. The ends were cut back, 5 bases at V and 0 bases at J, with 17 bases in the middle. The CDR3 loop spans 17 amino acids. As DNA, the CDR3 is TGCGCCAGCAGTTTAGATCCGTCTACGACAACTAATGAAAAACTGTTTTTT. It codes for CASSLDPSTTTNEKLFF.

The chain links TRBV30 to TRBJ1-6, with D tentatively TRBD1 (6 bases). CDR1 is GTSNPN, CDR2 SVGIG, per germline (reference sequence). Trimming removed 0 bases from V and 8 bases from J, with 8 bases in between. This CDR3 region has 13 residues. The chain's CDR3 is CAWSVEGDSPLHF. DNA for the CDR3: TGTGCCTGGAGTGTAGAGGGGGATTCACCCCTCCACTTT. The full variable domain, with the rest looked up from reference TRBV30 and TRBJ1-6, is SQTIHQWPATLVQPVGSPLSLECTVEGTSNPNLYWYRQAAGRGLQLLFYSVGIGQISSEVPQNLSASRPQDRQFILSSKKLLLSDSGFYLCAWSVEGDSPLHFGNGTRLTVT.

This rearrangement joins TRBV6-5 to TRBJ2-2, with 7 bases that match TRBD2. V gave up 8 bases and J gave up 2 bases; unmatched junction bases: 8. The CDR3 spans 15 residues. Germline CDR1 MNHEY, CDR2 SVGAGI. The CDR3 coding sequence is TGTGCCAGCCGCCTGGGACTATACAACACCGGGGAGCTGTTTTTT. Translation gives CASRLGLYNTGELFF.

The J gene is TRBJ2-1, the V gene TRBV6-5; TRBD2 aligns across 11 bases. The germline V gene encodes CDR1 MNHEY and CDR2 SVGAGI. Trimming removed 2 bases from V and 14 bases from J; junction bases left unmatched: 5. The CDR3 runs to 13 residues. Here the CDR3 DNA reads TGTGCCAGCAGTTACGGTTATAGCGGGGGGGAGTTCTTC. This codes for CASSYGYSGGEFF.

This clone occurred a few times. This rearrangement joins TRBV7-9 to TRBJ2-6, with a weak D call TRBD2 (6 bases). V gave up 4 bases and J gave up 3 bases, with 10 bases separating them. The CDR3 runs 15 residues. Germline V gene sequence: CDR1 SEHNR, CDR2 FQNEAQ (reference sequence). The CDR3 region has the DNA TGTGCCAGCAGCTCAAGGGAGGTTGGGGCCAACGTCCTGACTTTC. Protein product: CASSSREVGANVLTF.

The chain combines TRBV9 with TRBJ1-4; D is perhaps TRBD1 (6 bases). V lost 0 bases and J lost 5, with 11 bases in between. The CDR3 is 15 amino acids. In germline, CDR1 is SGDLS, CDR2 YYNGEE. The CDR3 sequence is CASSVGTAGNEKLFF. The CDR3 nucleotides read TGTGCCAGCAGCGTAGGGACAGCAGGAAATGAAAAACTGTTTTTT.

This clone was seen only once. V is TRBV7-3 and J is TRBJ1-2; 9 bases are shared with TRBD1. V was pared by 5 bases and J by 7 bases, with 20 bases of the junction left unmatched. From germline, CDR1 is SGHTA and CDR2 FQGTGA. The CDR3 contains 18 residues. CDR3 loop: CASSPAPGQGGSPAGYTF. As DNA, the CDR3 is TGTGCCAGCAGCCCCGCTCCGGGACAGGGAGGGTCTCCGGCTGGCTACACCTTC.